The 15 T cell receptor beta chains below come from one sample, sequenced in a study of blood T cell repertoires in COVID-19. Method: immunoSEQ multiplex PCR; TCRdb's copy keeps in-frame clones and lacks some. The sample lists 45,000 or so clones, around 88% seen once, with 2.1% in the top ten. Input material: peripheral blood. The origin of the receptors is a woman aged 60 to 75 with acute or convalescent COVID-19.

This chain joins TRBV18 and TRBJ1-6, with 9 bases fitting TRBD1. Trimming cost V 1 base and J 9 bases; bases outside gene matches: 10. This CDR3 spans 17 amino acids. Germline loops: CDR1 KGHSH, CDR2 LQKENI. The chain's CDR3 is CASSPLRPGQGFSPLHF. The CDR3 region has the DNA TGTGCCAGCTCACCACTTAGACCGGGACAGGGTTTTTCACCCCTCCACTTT.

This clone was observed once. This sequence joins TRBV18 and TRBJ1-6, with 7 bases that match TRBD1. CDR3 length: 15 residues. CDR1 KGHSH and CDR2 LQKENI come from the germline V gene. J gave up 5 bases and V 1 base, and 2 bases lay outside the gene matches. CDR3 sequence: CASSPRGTDNSPLHF. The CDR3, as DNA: TGTGCCAGCTCACCACGCGGGACAGATAATTCACCCCTCCACTTT.

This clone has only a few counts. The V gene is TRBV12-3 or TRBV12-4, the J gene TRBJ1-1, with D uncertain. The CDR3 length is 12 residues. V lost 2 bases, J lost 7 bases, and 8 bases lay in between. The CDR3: CASSLRRDEAFF. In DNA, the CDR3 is TGTGCCAGCAGTTTAAGGCGGGATGAAGCTTTCTTT.

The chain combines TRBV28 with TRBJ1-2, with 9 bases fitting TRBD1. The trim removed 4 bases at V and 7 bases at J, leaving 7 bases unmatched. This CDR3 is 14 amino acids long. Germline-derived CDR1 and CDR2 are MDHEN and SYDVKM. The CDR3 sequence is CASSSGTGSSGYTF. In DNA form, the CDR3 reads TGTGCCAGCAGTTCCGGGACAGGGTCGAGTGGCTACACCTTC.

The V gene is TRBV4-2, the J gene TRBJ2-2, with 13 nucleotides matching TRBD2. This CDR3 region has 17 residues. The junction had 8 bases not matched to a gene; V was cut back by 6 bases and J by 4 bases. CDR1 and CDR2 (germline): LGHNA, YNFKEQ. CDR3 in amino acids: CASRRGLAGVGTGELFF. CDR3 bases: TGTGCCAGCAGGCGAGGACTAGCGGGAGTTGGCACCGGGGAGCTGTTTTTT.

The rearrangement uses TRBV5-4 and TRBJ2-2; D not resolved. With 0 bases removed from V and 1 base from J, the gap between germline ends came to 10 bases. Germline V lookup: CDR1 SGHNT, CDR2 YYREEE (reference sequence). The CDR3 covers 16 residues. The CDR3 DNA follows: TGTGCCAGCAGCTTGGCCTCCGTAAAGAACACCGGGGAGCTGTTTTTT. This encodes CASSLASVKNTGELFF.

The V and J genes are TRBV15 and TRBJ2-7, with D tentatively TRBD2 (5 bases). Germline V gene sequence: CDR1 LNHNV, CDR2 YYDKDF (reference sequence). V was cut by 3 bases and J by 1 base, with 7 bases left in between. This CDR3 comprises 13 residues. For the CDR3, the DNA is TGTGCCACCAGCAGTGGGAGATCCTACGAGCAGTACTTC. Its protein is CATSSGRSYEQYF. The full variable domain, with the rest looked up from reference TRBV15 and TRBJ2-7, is DAMVIQNPRYQVTQFGKPVTLSCSQTLNHNVMYWYQQKSSQAPKLLFHYYDKDFNNEADTPDNFQSRRPNTSFCFLDIRSPGLGDTAMYLCATSSGRSYEQYFGPGTRLTVT.

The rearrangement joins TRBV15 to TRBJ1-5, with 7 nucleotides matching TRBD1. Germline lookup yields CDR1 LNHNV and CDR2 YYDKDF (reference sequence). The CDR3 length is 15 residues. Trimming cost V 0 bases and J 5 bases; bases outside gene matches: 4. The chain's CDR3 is CATSRDQGGDQPQHF. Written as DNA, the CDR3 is TGTGCCACCAGCAGAGATCAGGGGGGCGATCAGCCCCAGCATTTT.

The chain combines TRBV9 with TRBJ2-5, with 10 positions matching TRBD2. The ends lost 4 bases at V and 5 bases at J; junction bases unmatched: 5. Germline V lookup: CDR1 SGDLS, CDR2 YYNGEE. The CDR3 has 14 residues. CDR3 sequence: CASSPSGGAETQYF. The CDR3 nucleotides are TGTGCCAGCAGCCCAAGCGGGGGGGCTGAGACCCAGTACTTC.

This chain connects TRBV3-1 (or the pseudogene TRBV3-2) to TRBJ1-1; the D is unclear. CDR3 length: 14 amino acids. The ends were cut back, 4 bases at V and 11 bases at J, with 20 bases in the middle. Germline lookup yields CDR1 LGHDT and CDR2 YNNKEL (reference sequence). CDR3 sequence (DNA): TGTGCCAGCAGCCTCAACCCGTGGCGGCCCGAGGCTTTCTTT. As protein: CASSLNPWRPEAFF.

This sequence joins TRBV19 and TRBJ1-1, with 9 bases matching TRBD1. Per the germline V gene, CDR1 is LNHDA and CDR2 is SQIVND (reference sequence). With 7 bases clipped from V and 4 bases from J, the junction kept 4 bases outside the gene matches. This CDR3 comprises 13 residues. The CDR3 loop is CASNKQGATEAFF. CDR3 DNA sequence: TGTGCCAGTAACAAACAGGGGGCCACTGAAGCTTTCTTT.

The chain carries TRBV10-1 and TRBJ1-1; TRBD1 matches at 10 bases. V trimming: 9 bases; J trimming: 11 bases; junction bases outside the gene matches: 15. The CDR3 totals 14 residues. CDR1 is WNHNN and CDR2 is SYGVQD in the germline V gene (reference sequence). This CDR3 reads CARTGGASGHGAFF. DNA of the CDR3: TGCGCCAGGACAGGGGGCGCGTCCGGTCACGGGGCTTTCTTT.

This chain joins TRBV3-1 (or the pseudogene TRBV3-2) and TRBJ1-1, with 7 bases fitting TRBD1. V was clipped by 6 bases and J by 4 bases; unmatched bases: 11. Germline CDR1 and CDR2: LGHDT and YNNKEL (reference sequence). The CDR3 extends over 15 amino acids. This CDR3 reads CASRTTGERGTEAFF. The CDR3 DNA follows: TGTGCCAGCAGGACAACAGGGGAGAGGGGCACTGAAGCTTTCTTT.

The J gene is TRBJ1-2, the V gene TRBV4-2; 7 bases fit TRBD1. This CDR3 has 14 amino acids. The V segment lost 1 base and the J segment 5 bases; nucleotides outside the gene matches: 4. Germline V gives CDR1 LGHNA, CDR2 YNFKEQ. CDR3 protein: CASSQGQGAYGYTF. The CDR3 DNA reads TGTGCCAGCAGCCAAGGACAGGGCGCGTATGGCTACACCTTC.

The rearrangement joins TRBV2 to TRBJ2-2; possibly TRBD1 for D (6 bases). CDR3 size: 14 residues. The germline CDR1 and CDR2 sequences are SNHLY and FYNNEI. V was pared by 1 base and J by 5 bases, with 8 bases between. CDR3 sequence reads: CASSEVQGTGELFF. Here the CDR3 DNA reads TGTGCCAGCAGTGAAGTCCAGGGGACCGGGGAGCTGTTTTTT.